The following is a TCR beta chain sequence with its context. The antigen remains undetermined. ViraFEST used viral peptide pools to expand antigen-specific CD4+ T cells before sequencing. The culture ran for nine to eleven days, and then CD4+ T cells were isolated. The individual was infected with SARS-CoV-2 between March and December 2020, as confirmed by PCR. Two million PBMC were placed in each well, which was supplemented with approximately 9.9 IU/ml IL-2 and roughly 10 ug/ml peptides. Cultures received IL-2 medium that replaced half the medium on days 3 and 7. This entry comes from a study of vaccination effects on CD4 cells after COVID-19. Libraries were prepared by immunoSEQ multiplex PCR; TCRdb keeps only in-frame clonotypes and omits some of them. The sample contains fewer than 40,000 clones, 65% to 75% of which appear only once. General study results and limits: Long after vaccination, the clones induced by infection and by vaccine shrank markedly in size.

The CDR3 runs to 17 residues. V was clipped by 4 bases and J by 1 base, with 15 bases between them. Germline values: CDR1 SGHNT, CDR2 YYREEE (reference sequence). The rearrangement joins TRBV5-4 to TRBJ1-6, with D hard to call. The origin of this receptor is a human donor who had a prior SARS-CoV-2 infection. The sequencing used CD4+ T cells from PBMCs cultured with a peptide pool, collected before COVID-19 vaccination. CDR3 bases: TGTGCCAGCAGCCCCATGCGAGGCGGGTCCTATAATTCACCCCTCCACTTT. This codes for CASSPMRGGSYNSPLHF.